The 13 T cell receptor beta chains below all came from one sample that was sequenced in a study of T cells after yellow fever vaccination. MiXCR was run by TCRdb on the 5' RACE reads, yielding one entry per CDR3 protein. The repertoire holds about 330,000 distinct CDR3 sequences, 6.5% to 8.5% seen once, with 15% to 20% in the top ten. Specimen: PBMCs, collected around 45 days after the first yellow fever vaccination. The receptors here all came from a man between 18 and 35 years old who received the YFV17D yellow fever vaccine.

The J gene is TRBJ1-1, the V gene TRBV12-3 or TRBV12-4; D is undetermined. This CDR3 contains 11 residues. Between the trimmed V and J ends, which lost 7 bases and 6 bases, there was a span of 9 bases. For the CDR3, the DNA is TGTGCCAGCAAAGAAAACGCTGAAGCTTTCTTT. It codes for CASKENAEAFF.

The chain joins TRBV12-3 or TRBV12-4 to TRBJ1-2; D is uncertain. V lost 10 bases and J 0 bases, leaving 12 bases between the germline ends. This CDR3 comprises 13 residues. The CDR3 bases are TGTGCCACCTTCCCCGGACCTAACTATGGCTACACCTTC. Protein sequence: CATFPGPNYGYTF.

This sequence joins TRBV20-1 and TRBJ2-1; D is undetermined. The V gene lost 1 base and the J gene lost 3 bases, with 10 bases spanning the gap. CDR3 size: 14 residues. Germline assignment: CDR1 DFQATT and CDR2 SNEGSKA (reference sequence). The CDR3 sequence: CSARVRGVYNEQFF. As DNA, the CDR3 is TGCAGTGCTAGAGTCCGAGGCGTCTACAATGAGCAGTTCTTC.

This clonotype has more than one count but fewer than ten. The V and J genes are TRBV6-5 and TRBJ2-3; D is uncertain. This CDR3 is 14 amino acids long. Germline lookup yields CDR1 MNHEY and CDR2 SVGAGI. The ends were cut back, 2 bases at V and 6 bases at J, with 12 bases in the middle. The CDR3 loop is CASSYRRYSDTQYF. CDR3 nucleotides: TGTGCCAGCAGTTACCGCCGGTATTCGGATACGCAGTATTTT.

This clonotype was counted only a few times. The chain is built from TRBV20-1 and TRBJ2-3, with a weak D call TRBD1 (5 bases). The length of the CDR3 is 13 residues. Germline lookup yields CDR1 DFQATT and CDR2 SNEGSKA (reference sequence). The V end lost 4 bases, the J end lost 3 bases, and 11 bases lay between the germline ends. CDR3: CSAKSQGTDTQYF. In DNA, the CDR3 is TGCAGTGCTAAAAGTCAGGGAACAGATACGCAGTATTTT.

This clonotype was detected a few times. The chain recombines TRBV4-3 with TRBJ2-3; TRBD2 matches 10 bases. CDR1 is LGHNA and CDR2 is YSLEER in the germline V gene. The ends lost 1 base at V and 0 bases at J; junction bases unmatched: 7. This CDR3 contains 18 residues. The CDR3 is CASSQGVSGGSSTDTQYF. CDR3 sequence (DNA): TGCGCCAGCAGCCAAGGCGTTAGCGGGGGGAGTAGCACAGATACGCAGTATTTT.

This clonotype came up a few times. This chain connects TRBV4-2 to TRBJ2-1; 10 bases map to TRBD2. The ends lost 2 bases at V and 7 bases at J; junction bases unmatched: 14. Germline V CDR1 and CDR2: LGHNA, YNFKEQ. The CDR3 extends over 18 amino acids. CDR3 protein: CASSQRTSGAEGTNEQFF. In nucleotides, the CDR3 is TGTGCCAGCAGCCAACGGACTAGCGGTGCCGAGGGTACAAATGAGCAGTTCTTC.

The chain joins TRBV3-1 to TRBJ2-7, with 10 bases that match TRBD1. The length of the CDR3 is 16 residues. The junction had 10 bases not matched to a gene; V was cut back by 4 bases and J by 4 bases. Germline CDR1 and CDR2: LGHDT and YNNKEL (reference sequence). CDR3 in amino acids: CASSPQGQGVWYEQYF. Written as DNA, the CDR3 is TGTGCCAGCAGCCCTCAAGGACAGGGGGTTTGGTACGAGCAGTACTTC.

This CDR3 reads CSARVLNGRNYGYTF. CDR3 DNA: TGCAGTGCTAGAGTGTTAAACGGACGGAACTATGGCTACACCTTC. The chain is built from TRBV20-1 and TRBJ1-2; D gene uncertain. Germline CDR1 and CDR2: DFQATT and SNEGSKA (reference sequence). The ends were cut back, 1 base at V and 2 bases at J, with 14 bases in the middle. The length of the CDR3 is 15 residues.

This chain connects TRBV20-1 to TRBJ2-7; tentatively, D is TRBD1 or TRBD2 (5 bases each). CDR1 and CDR2 from the germline V gene are DFQATT and SNEGSKA (reference sequence). V lost 4 bases, J lost 5 bases, and 18 bases lay in between. CDR3 length equals 14 residues. The CDR3 DNA reads as TGCAGTGCTACGAGAGGGGTTTGGGGCCACGAGCAGTACTTC. Its translation: CSATRGVWGHEQYF.

In this sample, this clonotype turned up a few times. This chain connects TRBV20-1 to TRBJ2-7, with 7 bases matching TRBD1. There are 14 residues in the CDR3. After removal of 0 bases from V and 4 bases from J, the junction contained 6 bases not matched to a gene. CDR1 and CDR2 from the germline V gene are DFQATT and SNEGSKA (reference sequence). The CDR3 loop reads CSAREWDSEYEQYV. CDR3 nucleotides: TGCAGTGCTAGAGAGTGGGACAGTGAATACGAGCAGTACGTC.

This clonotype came up a few times. V and J are TRBV21-1 and TRBJ2-7; the table's D call, TRBD1, has no DNA check behind it. TRBV21-1 is labeled a pseudogene. This CDR3 spans 16 amino acids. The CDR3, as DNA: TGTGCCACCCCAAATTCTGGCAGGGACAGCTCCTACGAGCAGTACGTC. Protein sequence: CATPNSGRDSSYEQYV.

This clonotype appeared a few times. The V and J genes are TRBV18 and TRBJ2-7; D unclear. With 3 bases removed from V and 1 base from J, the gap between germline ends came to 13 bases. The germline V gene encodes CDR1 KGHSH and CDR2 LQKENI. The CDR3 has 15 residues. CDR3 in amino acids: CASSPRTVFSYEQYF. CDR3 nucleotide sequence: TGTGCCAGCTCACCCCGGACGGTCTTTTCCTACGAGCAGTACTTC.